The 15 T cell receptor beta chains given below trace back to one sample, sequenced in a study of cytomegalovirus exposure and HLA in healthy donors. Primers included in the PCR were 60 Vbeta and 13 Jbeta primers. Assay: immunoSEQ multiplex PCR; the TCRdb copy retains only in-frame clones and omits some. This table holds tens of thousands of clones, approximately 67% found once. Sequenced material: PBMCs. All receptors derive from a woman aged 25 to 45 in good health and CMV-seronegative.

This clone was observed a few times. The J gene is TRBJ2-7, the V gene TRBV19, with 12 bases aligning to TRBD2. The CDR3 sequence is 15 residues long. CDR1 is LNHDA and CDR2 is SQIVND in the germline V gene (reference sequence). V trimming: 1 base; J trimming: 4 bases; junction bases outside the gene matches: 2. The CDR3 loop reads CASSIGTSGVYEQYF. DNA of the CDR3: TGTGCCAGTAGTATAGGGACTAGCGGGGTGTACGAGCAGTACTTC.

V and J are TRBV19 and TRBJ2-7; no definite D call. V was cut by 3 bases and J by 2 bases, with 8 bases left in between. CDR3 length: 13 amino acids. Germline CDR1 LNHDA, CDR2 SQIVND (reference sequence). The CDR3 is CASSIGSTYEQYF. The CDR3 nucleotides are TGTGCCAGTAGTATCGGGTCCACCTACGAGCAGTACTTC.

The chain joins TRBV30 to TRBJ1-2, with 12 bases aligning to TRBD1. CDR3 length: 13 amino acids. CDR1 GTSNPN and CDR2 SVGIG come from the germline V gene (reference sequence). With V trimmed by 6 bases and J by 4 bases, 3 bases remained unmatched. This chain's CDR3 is CACGTGGVYGYTF. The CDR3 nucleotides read TGTGCCTGTGGGACAGGGGGCGTCTATGGCTACACCTTC.

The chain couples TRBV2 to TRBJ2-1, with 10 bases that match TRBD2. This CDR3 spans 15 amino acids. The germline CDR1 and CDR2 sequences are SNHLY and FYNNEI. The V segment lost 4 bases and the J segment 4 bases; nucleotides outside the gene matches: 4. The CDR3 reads CASSGGLASYNEQFF. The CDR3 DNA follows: TGTGCCAGCAGTGGGGGACTAGCGTCGTACAATGAGCAGTTCTTC.

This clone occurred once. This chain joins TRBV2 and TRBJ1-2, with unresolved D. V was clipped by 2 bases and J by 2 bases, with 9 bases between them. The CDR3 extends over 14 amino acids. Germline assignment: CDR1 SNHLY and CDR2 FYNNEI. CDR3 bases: TGTGCCAGCAGTGAAATGGAGAGAAACTATGGCTACACCTTC. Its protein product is CASSEMERNYGYTF.

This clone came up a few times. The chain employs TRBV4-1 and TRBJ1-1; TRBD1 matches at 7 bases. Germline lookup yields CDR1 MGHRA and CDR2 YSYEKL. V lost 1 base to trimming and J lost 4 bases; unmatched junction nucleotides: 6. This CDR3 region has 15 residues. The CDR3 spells CASSQADRVITEAFF. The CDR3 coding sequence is TGCGCCAGCAGCCAAGCCGACAGGGTGATCACTGAAGCTTTCTTT.

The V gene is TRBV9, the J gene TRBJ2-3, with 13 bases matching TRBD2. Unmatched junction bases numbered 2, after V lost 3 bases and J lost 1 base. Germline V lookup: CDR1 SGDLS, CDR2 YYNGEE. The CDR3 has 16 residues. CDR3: CASSETSGGGTDTQYF. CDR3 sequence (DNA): TGTGCCAGCAGCGAAACTAGCGGGGGGGGCACAGATACGCAGTATTTT.

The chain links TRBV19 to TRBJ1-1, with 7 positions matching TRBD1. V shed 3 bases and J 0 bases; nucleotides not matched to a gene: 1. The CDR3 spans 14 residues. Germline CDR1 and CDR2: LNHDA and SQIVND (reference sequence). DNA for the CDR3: TGTGCCAGTAGTATCAGGGGGATGAACACTGAAGCTTTCTTT. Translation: CASSIRGMNTEAFF.

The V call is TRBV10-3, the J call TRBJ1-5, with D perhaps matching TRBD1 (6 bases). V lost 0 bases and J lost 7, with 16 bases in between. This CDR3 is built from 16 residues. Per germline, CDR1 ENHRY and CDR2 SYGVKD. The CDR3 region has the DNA TGTGCCATCAGTGAGTCGGTGTATAAGGGGGACCAGCCCCAGCATTTT. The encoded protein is CAISESVYKGDQPQHF.

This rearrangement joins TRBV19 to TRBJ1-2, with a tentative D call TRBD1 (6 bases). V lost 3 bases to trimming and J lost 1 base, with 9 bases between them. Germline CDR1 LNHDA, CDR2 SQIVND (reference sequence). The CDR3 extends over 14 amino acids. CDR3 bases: TGTGCCAGTAGTATCGGACAGCTTAACTATGGCTACACCTTC. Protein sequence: CASSIGQLNYGYTF.

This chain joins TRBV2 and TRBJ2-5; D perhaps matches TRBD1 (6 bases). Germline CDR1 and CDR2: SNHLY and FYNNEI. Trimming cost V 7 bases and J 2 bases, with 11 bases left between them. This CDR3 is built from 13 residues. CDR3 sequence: CASKRGLQETQYF. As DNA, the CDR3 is TGTGCCAGCAAAAGGGGGTTGCAAGAGACCCAGTACTTC.

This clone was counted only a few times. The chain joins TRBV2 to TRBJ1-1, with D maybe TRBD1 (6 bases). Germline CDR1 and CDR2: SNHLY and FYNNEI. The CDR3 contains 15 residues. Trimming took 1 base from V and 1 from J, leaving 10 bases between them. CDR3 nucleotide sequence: TGTGCCAGCAGTGAAGTCACAGGGCGGAACACTGAAGCTTTCTTT. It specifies CASSEVTGRNTEAFF.

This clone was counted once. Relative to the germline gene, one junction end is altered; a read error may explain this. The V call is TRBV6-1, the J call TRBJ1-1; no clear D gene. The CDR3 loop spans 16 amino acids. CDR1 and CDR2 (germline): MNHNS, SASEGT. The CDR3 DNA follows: TGTGCCATCAGTGAGTCGAGGAGGGCCGGGGACACTGAAGCTTTCTTT. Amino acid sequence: CAISESRRAGDTEAFF.

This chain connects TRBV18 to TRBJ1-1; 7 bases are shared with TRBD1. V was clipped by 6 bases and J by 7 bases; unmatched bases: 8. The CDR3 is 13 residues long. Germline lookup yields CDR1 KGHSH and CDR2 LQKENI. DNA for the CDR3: TGTGCCAGCTCCCCCGACAGGGAGCTTGAAGCTTTCTTT. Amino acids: CASSPDRELEAFF.

The CDR3 coding sequence is TGTGCCATCAAGGCCTCCGGGACAGGCTCCTACAATGAGCAGTTCTTC. Residues: CAIKASGTGSYNEQFF. J is TRBJ2-1 and V is TRBV10-3; 8 nucleotides agree with TRBD1. The V and J ends lost 7 bases and 0 bases, in that order; junction bases with no gene match: 8. CDR1 is ENHRY, CDR2 SYGVKD, per germline. CDR3 size: 16 residues.